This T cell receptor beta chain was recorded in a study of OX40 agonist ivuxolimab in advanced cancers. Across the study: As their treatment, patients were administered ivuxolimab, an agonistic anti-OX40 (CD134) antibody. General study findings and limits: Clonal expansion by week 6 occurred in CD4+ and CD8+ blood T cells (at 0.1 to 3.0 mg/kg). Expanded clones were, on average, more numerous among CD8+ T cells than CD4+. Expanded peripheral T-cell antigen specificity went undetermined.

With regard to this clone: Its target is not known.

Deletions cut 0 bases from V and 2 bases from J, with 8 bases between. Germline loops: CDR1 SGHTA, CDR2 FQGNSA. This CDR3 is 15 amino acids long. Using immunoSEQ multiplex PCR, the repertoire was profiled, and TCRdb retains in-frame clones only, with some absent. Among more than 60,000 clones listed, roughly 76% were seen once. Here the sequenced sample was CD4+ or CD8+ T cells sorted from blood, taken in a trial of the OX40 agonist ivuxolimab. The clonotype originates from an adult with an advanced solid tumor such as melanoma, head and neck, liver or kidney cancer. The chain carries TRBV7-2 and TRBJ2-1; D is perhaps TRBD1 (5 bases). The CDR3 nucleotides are TGTGCCAGCAGCTTAGCGGGGCGCACCTACAATGAGCAGTTCTTC. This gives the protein CASSLAGRTYNEQFF.